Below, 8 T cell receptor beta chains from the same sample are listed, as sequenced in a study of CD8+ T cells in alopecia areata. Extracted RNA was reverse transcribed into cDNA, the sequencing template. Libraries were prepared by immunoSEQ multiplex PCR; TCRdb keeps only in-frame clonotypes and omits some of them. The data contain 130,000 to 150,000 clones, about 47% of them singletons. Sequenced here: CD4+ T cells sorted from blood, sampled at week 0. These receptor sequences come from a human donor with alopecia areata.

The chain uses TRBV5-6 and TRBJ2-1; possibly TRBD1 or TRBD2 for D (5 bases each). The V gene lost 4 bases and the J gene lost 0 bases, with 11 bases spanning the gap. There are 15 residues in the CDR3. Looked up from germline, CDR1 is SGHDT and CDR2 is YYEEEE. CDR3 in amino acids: CASSPKGSSYNEQFF. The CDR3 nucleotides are TGTGCCAGCAGCCCGAAGGGGAGCTCCTACAATGAGCAGTTCTTC.

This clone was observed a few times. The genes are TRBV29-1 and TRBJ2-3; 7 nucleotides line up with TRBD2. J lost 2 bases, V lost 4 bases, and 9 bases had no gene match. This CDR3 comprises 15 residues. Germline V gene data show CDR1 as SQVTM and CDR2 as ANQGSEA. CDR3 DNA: TGCAGCGTTGGTGCATCGGGGGGTTCCACAGATACGCAGTATTTT. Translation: CSVGASGGSTDTQYF.

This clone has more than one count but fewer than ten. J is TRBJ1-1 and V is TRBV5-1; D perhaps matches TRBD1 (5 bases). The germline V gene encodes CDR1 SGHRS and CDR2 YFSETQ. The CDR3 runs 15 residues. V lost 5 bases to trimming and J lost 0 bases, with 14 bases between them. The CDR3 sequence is CASRAFRGVNTEAFF. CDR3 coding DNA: TGCGCCAGCAGGGCCTTTCGGGGCGTGAACACTGAAGCTTTCTTT.

The CDR3 protein is CASSKSGSSYEQYF. CDR3 coding DNA: TGTGCCAGCAGTAAGTCGGGCTCCTCCTACGAGCAGTACTTC. The genes are TRBV25-1 and TRBJ2-7; D call uncertain. The V gene lost 5 bases and the J gene lost 0 bases, with 11 bases spanning the gap. The CDR3 has 14 residues. The germline V gene encodes CDR1 MGHDK and CDR2 SYGVNS.

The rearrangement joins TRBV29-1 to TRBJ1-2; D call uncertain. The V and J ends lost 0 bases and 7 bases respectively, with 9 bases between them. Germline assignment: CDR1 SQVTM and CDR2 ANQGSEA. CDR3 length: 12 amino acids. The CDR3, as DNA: TGCAGCGTTGAAGAGAGAGGGTTTGGCTACACCTTC. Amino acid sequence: CSVEERGFGYTF.

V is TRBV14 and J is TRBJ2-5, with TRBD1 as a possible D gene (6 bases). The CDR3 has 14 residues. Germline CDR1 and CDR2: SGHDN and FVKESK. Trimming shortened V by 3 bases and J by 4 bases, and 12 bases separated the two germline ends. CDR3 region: CASSQGARSETQYF. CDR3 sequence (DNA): TGTGCCAGCAGCCAGGGGGCGAGGTCAGAGACCCAGTACTTC.

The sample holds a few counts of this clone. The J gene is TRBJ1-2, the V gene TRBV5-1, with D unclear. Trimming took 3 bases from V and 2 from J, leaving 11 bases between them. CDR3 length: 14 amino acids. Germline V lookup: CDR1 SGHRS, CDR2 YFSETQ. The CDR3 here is CASSSDGGNYGYTF. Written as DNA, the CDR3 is TGCGCCAGCAGCTCGGACGGTGGAAACTATGGCTACACCTTC.

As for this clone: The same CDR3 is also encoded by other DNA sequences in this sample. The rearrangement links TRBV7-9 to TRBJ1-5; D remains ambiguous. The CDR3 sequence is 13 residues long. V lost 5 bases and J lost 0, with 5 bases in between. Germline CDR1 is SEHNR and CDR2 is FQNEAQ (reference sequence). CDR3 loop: CASSLDSNQPQHF. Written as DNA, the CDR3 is TGTGCCAGCAGCCTCGATAGCAATCAGCCCCAGCATTTT. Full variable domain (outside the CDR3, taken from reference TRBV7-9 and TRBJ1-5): DTGVSQNPRHKITKRGQNVTFRCDPISEHNRLYWYRQTLGQGPEFLTYFQNEAQLEKSRLLSDRFSAERPKGSFSTLEIQRTEQGDSAMYLCASSLDSNQPQHFGDGTRLSIL.